This T cell receptor (beta chain) was profiled in a study of human T cells and chemical hapten exposure. Study-wide results and limits: TCRs exceeding 1 in 1000 frequency stayed unchanged with DPC sensitization.

There are a few counts of this clonotype. Its antigen is as yet unknown. Noted time point: patch test 1, 2 weeks after DPC sensitization. Treatment in this sample: therapeutic diphenylcyclopropenone sensitization with weekly scalp DPC. Only after blood had been drawn was each patch test applied. One entry per CDR3 protein results from TCRdb running MiXCR on the RACE reads. The sample contains 74,000 or so distinct CDR3 sequences, about a tenth of which appear only once. V was pared by 3 bases and J by 4 bases, with 6 bases between. CDR1 LNHDA and CDR2 SQIVND come from the germline V gene (reference sequence). The CDR3 sequence is 13 residues long.

The sample in question was whole blood, obtained in connection with sensitization to the hapten diphenylcyclopropenone (DPC). The clonotype comes from a woman between 50 and 59 years old with alopecia areata. Some clones in this sample may be carry-over from other donors' samples. V gene TRBV19 combines with J gene TRBJ2-2, with D uncertain. CDR3 nucleotide sequence: TGTGCCAGTAGTATTGACGGCACCGGGGAGCTGTTTTTT. Translation gives CASSIDGTGELFF.